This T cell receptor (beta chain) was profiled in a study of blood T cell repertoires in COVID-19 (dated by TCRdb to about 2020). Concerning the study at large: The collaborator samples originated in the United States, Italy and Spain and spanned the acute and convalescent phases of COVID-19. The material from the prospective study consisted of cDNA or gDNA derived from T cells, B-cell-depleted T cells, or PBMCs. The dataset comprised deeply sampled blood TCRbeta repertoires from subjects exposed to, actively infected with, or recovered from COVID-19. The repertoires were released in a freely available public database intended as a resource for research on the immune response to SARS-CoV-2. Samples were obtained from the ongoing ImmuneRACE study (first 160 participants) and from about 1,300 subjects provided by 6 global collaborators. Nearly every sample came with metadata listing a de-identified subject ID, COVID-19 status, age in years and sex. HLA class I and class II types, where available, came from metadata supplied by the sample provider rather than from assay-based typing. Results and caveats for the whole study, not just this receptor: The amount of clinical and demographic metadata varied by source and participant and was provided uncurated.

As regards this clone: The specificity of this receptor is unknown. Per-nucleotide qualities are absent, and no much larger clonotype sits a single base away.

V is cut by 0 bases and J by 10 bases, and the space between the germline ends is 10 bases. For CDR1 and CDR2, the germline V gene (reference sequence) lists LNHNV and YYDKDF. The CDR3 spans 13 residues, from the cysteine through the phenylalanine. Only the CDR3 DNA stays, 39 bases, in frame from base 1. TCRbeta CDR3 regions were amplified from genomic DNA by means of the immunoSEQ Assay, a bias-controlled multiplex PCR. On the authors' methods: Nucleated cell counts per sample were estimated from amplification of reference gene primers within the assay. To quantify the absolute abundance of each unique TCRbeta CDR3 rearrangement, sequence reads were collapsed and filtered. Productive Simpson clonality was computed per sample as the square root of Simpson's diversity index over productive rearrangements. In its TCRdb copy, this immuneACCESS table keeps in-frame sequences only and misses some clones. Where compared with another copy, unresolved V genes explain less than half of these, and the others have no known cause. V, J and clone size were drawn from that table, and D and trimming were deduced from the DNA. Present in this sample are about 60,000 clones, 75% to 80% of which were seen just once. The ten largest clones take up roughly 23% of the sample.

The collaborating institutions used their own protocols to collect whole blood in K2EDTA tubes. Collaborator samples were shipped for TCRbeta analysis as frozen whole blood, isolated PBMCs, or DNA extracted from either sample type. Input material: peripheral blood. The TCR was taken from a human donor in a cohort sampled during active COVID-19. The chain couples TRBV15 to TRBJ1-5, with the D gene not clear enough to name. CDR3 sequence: CATSREYIVPQHF. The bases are TGTGCCACCAGCAGAGAGTATATTGTTCCCCAGCATTTT.